This T cell receptor beta chain is drawn from a study of T cell responses to AZD1222 COVID-19 vaccine. Remarks on this clone: What it binds is not known.

CDR3 size: 14 residues. Germline values: CDR1 SEHNR, CDR2 FQNEAQ (reference sequence). Deletions cut 1 base from V and 8 bases from J, with 14 bases between. Sequencing was performed with immunoSEQ multiplex PCR; in TCRdb, only in-frame clones are kept and a portion is missing. The table shows some 150,000 clones, with more than 85% occurring only once. Study-wide results and limits: The reported proportion of spike-specific TCRs targeting unmutated variant regions was nearly half. Spike-specific TCR breadth rose after two AZD1222 doses, and depth rose as well. Seropositive status at baseline applied to only 6 or 7 AZD1222 recipients.

The sequencing here drew on peripheral blood, taken after recovery from COVID-19. This TCR was recovered from an adult who had recovered from COVID-19. This chain joins TRBV7-9 and TRBJ1-2; the D gene is possibly TRBD1 (5 bases). CDR3 coding DNA: TGTGCCAGCAGCTTAGAGCAGGGACTGGAAGGCTACACCTTC. It encodes CASSLEQGLEGYTF.